The clone carrying this TCR beta chain has just a few counts. One entry per CDR3 protein results from TCRdb running MiXCR on the 5' RACE reads. The sample has under 350,000 distinct CDR3 sequences, about 4% seen once; the top ten hold roughly 24%. This sample was included in a study of T cells after yellow fever vaccination. Overall study: SMART-Seq v4 Ultra Low Input prepared the low-cell-number fractions.

The source was PBMCs, collected 5 days after the yellow fever booster vaccination. This clonotype was sampled from a man younger than 30 who received the YFV17D yellow fever vaccine.

The CDR3 coding sequence is TGCGCCAGCAGCCTCGACAGGGTCCCCCAAGATACGCAGTATTTT. It translates to CASSLDRVPQDTQYF. The chain employs TRBV5-1 and TRBJ2-3, with TRBD1 identical over 7 bases. Germline V lookup: CDR1 SGHRS, CDR2 YFSETQ. The CDR3 is 15 amino acids. With 4 bases clipped from V and 5 bases from J, the junction kept 10 bases outside the gene matches.